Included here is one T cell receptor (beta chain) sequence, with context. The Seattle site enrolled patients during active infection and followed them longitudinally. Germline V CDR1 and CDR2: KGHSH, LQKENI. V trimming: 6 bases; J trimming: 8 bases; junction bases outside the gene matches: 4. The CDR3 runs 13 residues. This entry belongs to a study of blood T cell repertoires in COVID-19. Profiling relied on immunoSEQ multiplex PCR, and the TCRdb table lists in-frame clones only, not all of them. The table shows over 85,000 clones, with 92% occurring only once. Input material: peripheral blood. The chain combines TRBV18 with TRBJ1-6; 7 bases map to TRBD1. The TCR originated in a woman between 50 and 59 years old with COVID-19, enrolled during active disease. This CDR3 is CASSHGTDSPLHF. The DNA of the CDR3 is TGTGCCAGCTCCCACGGGACAGATTCACCCCTCCACTTT.